The subject of this entry is one T cell receptor (beta chain). Its antigen is unknown. The V gene's germline CDR1 is MDHEN and CDR2 SYDVKM. The CDR3 sequence is 12 residues long. V lost 3 bases, J lost 6 bases, and 7 bases lay in between. This specimen comes from a study of OX40 agonist ivuxolimab in advanced cancers. Study-level results: At 0.1 to 3.0 mg/kg, CD4+ and CD8+ blood T cells expanded clonally by week 6. Compared with others, partial responders at 0.1-3.0 mg/kg displayed clonal expansion among the lowest. Antigens targeted by the expanded peripheral T cells were not determined.

The data were produced by immunoSEQ multiplex PCR, yet TCRdb's version contains in-frame clones alone and is incomplete. This table has about 35,000 clones, around 90% appearing once. The TCR originated in an adult with an advanced solid tumor such as melanoma, head and neck, liver or kidney cancer. The material sequenced was CD4+ or CD8+ T cells sorted from blood, taken in a trial of the OX40 agonist ivuxolimab. The chain recombines TRBV28 with TRBJ2-3; D ambiguous. The DNA of the CDR3 is TGTGCCAGCAGTTTCACCAGGGATACGCAGTATTTT. It encodes CASSFTRDTQYF. The full variable domain, completed using reference TRBV28 and TRBJ2-3, is DVKVTQSSRYLVKRTGEKVFLECVQDMDHENMFWYRQDPGLGLRLIYFSYDVKMKEKGDIPEGYSVSREKKERFSLILESASTNQTSMYLCASSFTRDTQYFGPGTRLTVL.